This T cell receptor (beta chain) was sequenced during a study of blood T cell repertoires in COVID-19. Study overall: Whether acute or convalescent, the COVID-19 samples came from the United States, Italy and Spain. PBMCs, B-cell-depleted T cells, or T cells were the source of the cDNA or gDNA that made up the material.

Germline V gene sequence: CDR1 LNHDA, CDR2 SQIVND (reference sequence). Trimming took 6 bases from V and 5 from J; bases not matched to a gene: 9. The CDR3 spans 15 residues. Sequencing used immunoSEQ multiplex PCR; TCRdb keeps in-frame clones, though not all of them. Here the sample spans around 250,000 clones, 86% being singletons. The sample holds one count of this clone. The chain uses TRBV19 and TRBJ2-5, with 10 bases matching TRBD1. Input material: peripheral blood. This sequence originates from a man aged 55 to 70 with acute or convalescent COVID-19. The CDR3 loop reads CASRTGQGGVETQYF. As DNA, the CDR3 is TGTGCCAGTAGGACCGGACAGGGGGGCGTTGAGACCCAGTACTTC.